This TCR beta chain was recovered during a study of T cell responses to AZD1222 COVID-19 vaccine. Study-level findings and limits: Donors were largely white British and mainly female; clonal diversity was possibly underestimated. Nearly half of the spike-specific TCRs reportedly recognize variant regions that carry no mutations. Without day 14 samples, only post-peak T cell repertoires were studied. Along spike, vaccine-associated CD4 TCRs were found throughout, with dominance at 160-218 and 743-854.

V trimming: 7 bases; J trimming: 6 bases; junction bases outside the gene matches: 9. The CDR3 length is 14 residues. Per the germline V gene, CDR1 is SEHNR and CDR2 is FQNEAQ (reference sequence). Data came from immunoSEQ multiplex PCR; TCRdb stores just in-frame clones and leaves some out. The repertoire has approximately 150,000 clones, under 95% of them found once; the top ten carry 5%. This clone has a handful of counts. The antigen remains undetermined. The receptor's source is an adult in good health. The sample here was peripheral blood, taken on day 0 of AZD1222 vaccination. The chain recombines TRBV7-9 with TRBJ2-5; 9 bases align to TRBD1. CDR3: CASIPGTGIKTQYF. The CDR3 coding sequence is TGTGCCAGCATCCCCGGGACAGGGATAAAGACCCAGTACTTC.